The sequence of this T cell receptor (beta chain) was determined in a study of regulatory T cells in long-lasting Graves disease. J was trimmed by 5 bases and V by 5 bases; bases with no gene match: 5. The CDR3 has 14 amino acids. The germline CDR1 and CDR2 sequences are MNHNS and SASEGT. TCR beta libraries were built with iRepertoire HTBI primers and Arm-PCR of CDR3 regions. TCRdb reprocessed the multiplex PCR reads with MiXCR, giving one entry per CDR3 protein. The sample carries a few hundred thousand distinct CDR3 sequences, 14% recorded once. Turning to this clonotype: What it binds is not known.

Study outcomes and limitations: The TCR repertoire of persistent Graves' patients was less diverse than that of newly diagnosed ones. Study was limited to peripheral blood, excluding thyroid tissue.

Time point specified: newly diagnosed GD, antithyroid drugs for less than 3 months. RNA from PBMCs was the source of the TCR library. This sample also belongs to another study, concerning T cells in Graves' hyperthyroidism and ophthalmopathy.

The J gene is TRBJ2-5, the V gene TRBV6-1; the match to TRBD2 covers 10 bases. The sequence derives from a woman aged 45-59 years with Graves disease. The sample here was peripheral blood mononuclear cells (PBMCs), taken at new diagnosis, from a patient treated with antithyroid drugs. This CDR3 is CASSSGRALETQYF. The CDR3 DNA reads as TGTGCCAGCAGTAGCGGGAGGGCCCTGGAGACCCAGTACTTC.